The 22 T cell receptor beta chains below come from one sample, sequenced in a study of shared clonotypes between healthy human individuals. Assay used: immunoSEQ multiplex PCR; TCRdb lists only in-frame clones, some missing. This repertoire shows a few million clones, 80% to 95% found once; its top ten account for around 0.4%. The sequenced sample was naive CD4+ T cells from PBMCs. Described subset: CD45RA+ positively selected. All receptors derive from a man younger than 35 in good health. Some clones in this sample may be carry-over from other donors' samples.

The chain links TRBV11-3 to TRBJ1-3; D not resolved. Trimming left V 6 bases short and J 8 bases short, with 17 bases between. The CDR3 consists of 14 residues. The V gene's germline CDR1 is SGHNT and CDR2 YENEEA. In DNA, the CDR3 is TGTGCCAGCAGGTCAGCCGGGGTGACGGACACCATATATTTT. Amino acids: CASRSAGVTDTIYF.

As regards this clone: The sample holds other DNA sequences that translate to the same CDR3. This chain joins TRBV5-1 and TRBJ2-7; 9 positions agree with TRBD2. The germline gives CDR1 SGHRS, CDR2 YFSETQ. The CDR3 is made up of 15 amino acids. With 0 bases clipped from V and 2 bases from J, the junction kept 3 bases outside the gene matches. CDR3 in DNA: TGCGCCAGCAGCTTGGGCGTAGCGGGAGCCTACGAGCAGTACTTC. This encodes CASSLGVAGAYEQYF.

V and J are TRBV5-1 and TRBJ2-7; a weak D match, TRBD1 (6 bases). The CDR3 runs to 18 residues. Trimming cost V 1 base and J 7 bases, with 27 bases left between them. Looked up from germline, CDR1 is SGHRS and CDR2 is YFSETQ. CDR3 DNA: TGCGCCAGCAGCTTGCCACAGGGAACTTTTCGCCCAAGGTTGGAGCAGTACTTC. It yields the protein CASSLPQGTFRPRLEQYF.

In regard to this clone: Other DNA sequences of this sample code for an identical CDR3. DNA of the CDR3: TGTGCCAGCAGCTTAGCGGGGGGGAATGAGCAGTTCTTC. Translated, it gives CASSLAGGNEQFF. This chain links TRBV7-8 with TRBJ2-1; 7 nucleotides agree with TRBD2. The CDR3 totals 13 residues. The ends lost 0 bases at V and 7 bases at J; junction bases unmatched: 0. Germline values: CDR1 SGHVS, CDR2 FQNEAQ.

The V call is TRBV19, the J call TRBJ2-7; D gene uncertain. V gave up 7 bases and J gave up 1 base, with 20 bases separating them. The CDR3 extends over 16 amino acids. The germline CDR1 and CDR2 sequences are LNHDA and SQIVND (reference sequence). As DNA, the CDR3 is TGTGCCAGTAAGGGCTTGATACTCTACCCTTCCTACGAGCAGTACTTC. Amino acids: CASKGLILYPSYEQYF.

The CDR3 nucleotides read TGTGCCAGTAGTGACGCGACAGGGGACGGAAACACCATATATTTT. Protein sequence: CASSDATGDGNTIYF. The chain couples TRBV19 to TRBJ1-3, with 8 positions matching TRBD1. The CDR3 runs 15 residues. CDR1 is LNHDA, CDR2 SQIVND, per germline (reference sequence). V lost 5 bases and J lost 4; bases outside the gene matches: 7.

V gene TRBV19 combines with J gene TRBJ1-5; TRBD1 is a possible D gene (6 bases). Deletions cut 7 bases from V and 7 bases from J, with 14 bases between. The CDR3 sequence is 13 residues long. Germline V gene sequence: CDR1 LNHDA, CDR2 SQIVND (reference sequence). Here the CDR3 reads CASTDRSWQPQHF. The CDR3 region has the DNA TGTGCCAGTACCGACAGGTCCTGGCAGCCCCAGCATTTT. Together with reference TRBV19 and TRBJ1-5, the CDR3 gives the full variable domain: DGGITQSPKYLFRKEGQNVTLSCEQNLNHDAMYWYRQDPGQGLRLIYYSQIVNDFQKGDIAEGYSVSREKKESFPLTVTSAQKNPTAFYLCASTDRSWQPQHFGDGTRLSIL.

This clone has only one observation. This rearrangement joins TRBV5-1 to TRBJ2-7, with 12 positions matching TRBD1. CDR3 length: 16 residues. The germline V gene has CDR1 SGHRS and CDR2 YFSETQ. The ends lost 4 bases at V and 6 bases at J; junction bases unmatched: 11. This chain's CDR3 is CASSGRTGTGGSEQYF. The DNA of the CDR3 is TGCGCCAGCAGCGGACGAACCGGGACAGGGGGCTCCGAGCAGTACTTC.

The chain employs TRBV5-1 and TRBJ2-1, with a weak D call TRBD1 (6 bases). The V end was cut by 0 bases, the J end by 4 bases, with 14 bases between. Germline V lookup: CDR1 SGHRS, CDR2 YFSETQ. This CDR3 comprises 16 residues. This CDR3 is CASSLAVGHLYNEQFF. CDR3 coding DNA: TGCGCCAGCAGCTTGGCGGTGGGACACCTGTACAATGAGCAGTTCTTC.

The chain is built from TRBV4-2 and TRBJ1-5; possibly TRBD1 for D (5 bases). The V end was cut by 4 bases, the J end by 5 bases, with 12 bases between. The germline V gene encodes CDR1 LGHNA and CDR2 YNFKEQ. CDR3 length: 14 residues. CDR3 amino acids: CASSPQGRDQPQHF. In nucleotides, the CDR3 is TGTGCCAGCAGCCCCCAGGGCAGGGATCAGCCCCAGCATTTT.

The chain carries TRBV27 and TRBJ2-3; the D call may be TRBD1 or TRBD2 (5 bases each). This CDR3 comprises 14 residues. V lost 0 bases and J lost 4, with 8 bases in between. Germline V gene lookup returns CDR1 MNHEY and CDR2 SMNVEV (reference sequence). CDR3: CASSLSRGADTQYF. The CDR3 coding sequence is TGTGCCAGCAGTTTATCCAGAGGGGCAGATACGCAGTATTTT.

The genes are TRBV29-1 and TRBJ2-7; 7 nucleotides match TRBD2. Germline assignment: CDR1 SQVTM and CDR2 ANQGSEA. There are 12 residues in the CDR3. The DNA of the CDR3 is TGCTCTGCCGTGGGGGGGAACTACGAGCAGTACTTC. It translates to CSAVGGNYEQYF.

This chain connects TRBV7-3 to TRBJ2-1; possibly TRBD1 for D (5 bases). V was cut by 4 bases and J by 4 bases, with 14 bases left in between. The CDR3 length is 15 residues. Germline V gives CDR1 SGHTA, CDR2 FQGTGA. CDR3 protein: CASSSSPRQYNEQFF. DNA for the CDR3: TGTGCCAGCAGCTCCTCACCCCGACAGTACAATGAGCAGTTCTTC.

CDR3 sequence (DNA): TGTGCCAGCAGCGCCCCGAGGGACACAGATACGCAGTATTTT. Protein: CASSAPRDTDTQYF. The V gene is TRBV13, the J gene TRBJ2-3, with a tentative D call TRBD2 (5 bases). This CDR3 spans 14 amino acids. Germline CDR1 PRHDT, CDR2 FYEKMQ (reference sequence). V was clipped by 5 bases and J by 2 bases, with 11 bases between them.

V usage is TRBV7-8 and J usage is TRBJ2-1; 9 nucleotides align to TRBD1. J was trimmed by 11 bases and V by 4 bases; bases with no gene match: 21. The CDR3 covers 18 residues. Germline CDR1 reads SGHVS; CDR2 reads FQNEAQ. CDR3 sequence (DNA): TGTGCCAGCAGCTCCACACGGGACAGGGAGGAGGGTTACAGTAAGCAGTTCTTC. Translating it yields CASSSTRDREEGYSKQFF.

The chain combines TRBV7-2 with TRBJ2-5; tentative D call: TRBD1 (6 bases). Trimming pared 0 bases from V and 2 bases from J, leaving 13 bases between. The CDR3 is 16 amino acids. Germline V lookup: CDR1 SGHTA, CDR2 FQGNSA. In DNA, the CDR3 is TGTGCCAGCAGCTTAGCTTCTGCGAGGGGGCAAGAGACCCAGTACTTC. Encoded protein: CASSLASARGQETQYF.

The chain joins TRBV28 to TRBJ1-1, with D possibly matching TRBD1 (6 bases). The CDR3 is made up of 14 amino acids. The germline V and J ends were trimmed by 5 bases and 4 bases, with 14 bases remaining between them. Germline V gene data show CDR1 as MDHEN and CDR2 as SYDVKM. The CDR3 loop reads CASSRDKGVTEAFF. CDR3 in DNA: TGTGCCAGCAGTCGGGATAAGGGGGTCACTGAAGCTTTCTTT.

This sequence joins TRBV18 and TRBJ1-5; possibly TRBD1 for D (5 bases). V was shortened by 1 base and J by 0 bases, with 22 bases between the two germline ends. CDR3 length equals 20 residues. Germline values: CDR1 KGHSH, CDR2 LQKENI. CDR3 in DNA: TGTGCCAGCTCACCACAACAGGTCCCTGACTTCGGCTATAGCAATCAGCCCCAGCATTTT. Translated, it gives CASSPQQVPDFGYSNQPQHF.

The chain couples TRBV6-6 to TRBJ2-7; 9 bases map to TRBD1. This CDR3 has 16 residues. Germline assignment: CDR1 MNHNY and CDR2 SVGAGI (reference sequence). With V trimmed by 2 bases and J by 3 bases, 8 bases remained unmatched. CDR3 nucleotides: TGTGCCAGCAGTTACCCCCTGGGGGGACAGGGCTACGAGCAGTACTTC. The encoded protein is CASSYPLGGQGYEQYF.

This clone was observed once. The CDR3, as DNA: TGTGCCATCAGTGATCAGACAGGGTGGAATTCACCCCTCCACTTT. Encoded protein: CAISDQTGWNSPLHF. The rearrangement joins TRBV10-3 to TRBJ1-6, with 7 positions matching TRBD1. The V segment lost 3 bases and the J segment 7 bases; nucleotides outside the gene matches: 6. Germline V gene data show CDR1 as ENHRY and CDR2 as SYGVKD. This CDR3 contains 15 residues.

This clone occurred once. The gene calls are TRBV7-6 and TRBJ2-3, with 11 bases identical to TRBD2. From germline, CDR1 is SGHVS and CDR2 FNYEAQ. The junction had 3 bases not matched to a gene; V was cut back by 5 bases and J by 5 bases. CDR3 length equals 14 residues. CDR3 nucleotide sequence: TGTGCCAGCAGCCGCGGACTAGCGGGAGATACGCAGTATTTT. Protein sequence: CASSRGLAGDTQYF. Variable domain in full (rest from reference TRBV7-6 and TRBJ2-3): GAGVSQSPRYKVTKRGQDVALRCDPISGHVSLYWYRQALGQGPEFLTYFNYEAQQDKSGLPNDRFSAERPEGSISTLTIQRTEQRDSAMYRCASSRGLAGDTQYFGPGTRLTVL.

This clone was counted a single time. The chain links TRBV29-1 to TRBJ2-1, with D possibly matching TRBD2 (6 bases). CDR3 length equals 12 residues. Trimming took off 6 bases at V and 8 bases at J, with 14 bases between the two ends. Germline V CDR1 and CDR2: SQVTM, ANQGSEA. Here the CDR3 reads CSVARLGDEQFF. CDR3 DNA sequence: TGCAGCGTCGCCCGACTAGGGGATGAGCAGTTCTTC.